Presented here are 22 T cell receptor beta chains from one specimen sequenced in a study of blood T cell repertoires in COVID-19. The repertoire was sequenced with immunoSEQ multiplex PCR; TCRdb's copy has only in-frame clones and lacks some. The sample yields 150,000 to 200,000 clones, roughly 90% seen once. Specimen: PBMCs or T cells enriched from blood (not recorded which). Every receptor here comes from a woman between 45 and 65 years old who had recovered from COVID-19.

This chain uses TRBV5-4 with TRBJ2-3, with D unclear. This CDR3 is built from 14 residues. V was cut by 2 bases and J by 7 bases, with 14 bases left in between. Germline-derived CDR1 and CDR2 are SGHNT and YYREEE (reference sequence). CDR3 DNA: TGTGCCAGCAGCTTTGGCTTGGGCGATAATACGCAGTATTTT. Protein: CASSFGLGDNTQYF.

The rearrangement joins TRBV4-1 to TRBJ2-7; a possible D gene is TRBD2 (5 bases). CDR1 and CDR2 from the germline V gene are MGHRA and YSYEKL. The V end was cut by 4 bases, the J end by 0 bases, with 16 bases between. CDR3 length equals 16 residues. The DNA of the CDR3 is TGCGCCAGCAGCCGACTACACGGGCTGGGCTCCTACGAGCAGTACTTC. Translation: CASSRLHGLGSYEQYF.

The J gene is TRBJ1-4, the V gene TRBV2, with 7 positions matching TRBD1. The junction had 5 bases not matched to a gene; V was cut back by 7 bases and J by 0 bases. The CDR3 covers 15 residues. The germline V gene encodes CDR1 SNHLY and CDR2 FYNNEI. The CDR3 loop reads CASTRGTATNEKLFF. The CDR3 nucleotides are TGTGCCAGCACCAGGGGGACAGCAACTAATGAAAAACTGTTTTTT.

The genes are TRBV4-2 and TRBJ2-1; TRBD1 matches 11 bases. V lost 2 bases to trimming and J lost 0 bases; unmatched junction nucleotides: 3. The CDR3 totals 17 residues. The germline V gene encodes CDR1 LGHNA and CDR2 YNFKEQ. The CDR3 sequence is CASSQQGQGGSYNEQFF. The CDR3 bases are TGTGCCAGCAGCCAACAGGGACAGGGGGGCTCCTACAATGAGCAGTTCTTC.

The chain links TRBV28 to TRBJ1-4; 7 bases are a match to TRBD1. The CDR3 is 15 amino acids. Germline assignment: CDR1 MDHEN and CDR2 SYDVKM. V was pared by 6 bases and J by 7 bases, with 11 bases of the junction left unmatched. The CDR3 nucleotides read TGTGCCAGCAGCTTACTTGACAGGGAAGCTGAAAAACTGTTTTTT. Translating gives CASSLLDREAEKLFF.

This chain uses TRBV30 with TRBJ1-5, with D hard to call. The CDR3 totals 16 residues. Germline V lookup: CDR1 GTSNPN, CDR2 SVGIG (reference sequence). V lost 3 bases, J lost 1 base, and 16 bases lay in between. This chain's CDR3 is CAWSLGGPGSNQPQHF. CDR3 bases: TGTGCCTGGAGCCTCGGAGGGCCCGGGAGCAATCAGCCCCAGCATTTT.

This sequence joins TRBV7-9 and TRBJ2-7; possible D gene TRBD2, 5 bases. CDR3 length: 13 amino acids. The germline CDR1 and CDR2 sequences are SEHNR and FQNEAQ (reference sequence). With 5 bases removed from V and 3 bases from J, the gap between germline ends came to 11 bases. Here the CDR3 reads CASSRRSGYEQYF. The CDR3 bases are TGTGCCAGCAGCCGGAGGTCGGGCTACGAGCAGTACTTC. Filled out from reference TRBV7-9 and TRBJ2-7, the complete variable domain reads DTGVSQNPRHKITKRGQNVTFRCDPISEHNRLYWYRQTLGQGPEFLTYFQNEAQLEKSRLLSDRFSAERPKGSFSTLEIQRTEQGDSAMYLCASSRRSGYEQYFGPGTRLTVT.

The chain recombines TRBV14 with TRBJ1-3; 7 positions agree with TRBD1. The CDR3 length is 16 residues. Germline V gene lookup returns CDR1 SGHDN and CDR2 FVKESK. V lost 4 bases to trimming and J lost 4 bases; unmatched junction nucleotides: 10. The DNA for the CDR3 is TGTGCCAGCAGCCCAGCCCGTAGGGGGCGAGGAAACACCATATATTTT. Translation gives CASSPARRGRGNTIYF.

This chain links TRBV29-1 with TRBJ1-4; the D is unclear. V gave up 4 bases and J gave up 5 bases, with 11 bases separating them. Looked up from germline, CDR1 is SQVTM and CDR2 is ANQGSEA. The CDR3 runs 13 residues. This CDR3 reads CSVADSRNEKLFF. The CDR3 DNA sequence: TGCAGCGTTGCCGATAGTCGGAATGAAAAACTGTTTTTT.

CDR3 protein: CASDNLNTGELFF. The CDR3 nucleotides are TGTGCCAGTGACAATTTGAACACCGGGGAGCTGTTTTTT. This rearrangement joins TRBV25-1 to TRBJ2-2; D gene uncertain. V was trimmed by 9 bases and J by 1 base, leaving 9 bases between them. The CDR3 is 13 amino acids. From germline, CDR1 is MGHDK and CDR2 SYGVNS. Based on the CDR3 plus reference TRBV25-1 and TRBJ2-2, the full variable domain is EADIYQTPRYLVIGTGKKITLECSQTMGHDKMYWYQQDPGMELHLIHYSYGVNSTEKGDLSSESTVSRIRTEHFPLTLESARPSHTSQYLCASDNLNTGELFFGEGSRLTVL.

This clone was recorded once. This sequence joins TRBV7-8 and TRBJ1-4; D is unclear. Trimming took 1 base from V and 6 from J, leaving 12 bases between them. The germline CDR1 and CDR2 sequences are SGHVS and FQNEAQ. The CDR3 spans 15 residues. This CDR3 reads CASSLVGRVHEKLFF. For the CDR3, the DNA is TGTGCCAGCAGCTTAGTAGGTCGGGTCCATGAAAAACTGTTTTTT. Complete variable domain (other parts from reference TRBV7-8 and TRBJ1-4): GAGVSQSPRYKVAKRGQDVALRCDPISGHVSLFWYQQALGQGPEFLTYFQNEAQLDKSGLPSDRFFAERPEGSVSTLKIQRTQQEDSAVYLCASSLVGRVHEKLFFGSGTQLSVL.

The genes are TRBV18 and TRBJ2-7, with D maybe TRBD1 (5 bases). The germline V gene has CDR1 KGHSH and CDR2 LQKENI. V was trimmed by 4 bases and J by 6 bases, leaving 13 bases between them. The CDR3 is made up of 13 amino acids. The CDR3 spells CASSLNPTGEQYF. Here the CDR3 DNA reads TGTGCCAGCTCACTCAACCCAACAGGCGAGCAGTACTTC.

The chain's CDR3 is CASSLVAGGPDEQFF. In DNA form, the CDR3 reads TGTGCCAGCAGCTTAGTAGCGGGAGGGCCGGATGAGCAGTTCTTC. The chain is built from TRBV7-8 and TRBJ2-1; TRBD2 matches 11 bases. J was trimmed by 8 bases and V by 1 base; bases with no gene match: 4. The germline CDR1 and CDR2 sequences are SGHVS and FQNEAQ. The CDR3 totals 15 residues.

This clone was observed a handful of times. The chain recombines TRBV4-3 with TRBJ2-1; TRBD2 matches 8 bases. J lost 0 bases, V lost 4 bases, and 2 bases had no gene match. The germline gives CDR1 LGHNA, CDR2 YSLEER. The length of the CDR3 is 15 residues. The CDR3 coding sequence is TGCGCCAGCAGCCTCGGGGGGGCCTCCTACAATGAGCAGTTCTTC. This sequence encodes CASSLGGASYNEQFF.

This clone was seen a handful of times. The chain links TRBV5-1 to TRBJ1-1; D uncertain. CDR1 is SGHRS and CDR2 is YFSETQ in the germline V gene. The CDR3 contains 14 residues. V was cut by 0 bases and J by 6 bases, with 12 bases left in between. The CDR3 here is CASSLVGRFAEAFF. Written as DNA, the CDR3 is TGCGCCAGCAGCTTGGTTGGCAGGTTTGCTGAAGCTTTCTTT.

This clone has a single count. The chain uses TRBV5-4 and TRBJ2-2, with TRBD2 identical over 7 bases. The CDR3 has 14 residues. Germline CDR1 reads SGHNT; CDR2 reads YYREEE (reference sequence). V was pared by 6 bases and J by 6 bases, with 8 bases of the junction left unmatched. The CDR3 sequence: CASTMGGSAGELFF. Written as DNA, the CDR3 is TGTGCCAGCACCATGGGGGGGTCGGCCGGGGAGCTGTTTTTT.

The genes are TRBV15 and TRBJ2-1; TRBD2 matches at 13 bases. Germline values: CDR1 LNHNV, CDR2 YYDKDF (reference sequence). This CDR3 has 16 residues. The V segment lost 1 base and the J segment 10 bases; nucleotides outside the gene matches: 7. DNA of the CDR3: TGTGCCACCAGCAGAGGGACTAGCGGGAGAGGTTGGGAGCAGTTCTTC. It encodes CATSRGTSGRGWEQFF.

This chain connects TRBV18 to TRBJ2-7, with 7 positions matching TRBD2. Germline V lookup: CDR1 KGHSH, CDR2 LQKENI. This CDR3 region has 17 residues. The V segment lost 0 bases and the J segment 4 bases; nucleotides outside the gene matches: 12. The CDR3 loop is CASSPPLGGGKGYEQYF. The CDR3 nucleotides read TGTGCCAGCTCACCACCCCTCGGGGGAGGGAAGGGGTACGAGCAGTACTTC.

V and J are TRBV2 and TRBJ2-7, with TRBD1 identical over 7 bases. The CDR3 covers 15 residues. The V gene's germline CDR1 is SNHLY and CDR2 FYNNEI. The V segment lost 8 bases and the J segment 3 bases; nucleotides outside the gene matches: 13. The CDR3 is CASLGTATILYEQYF. The CDR3, as DNA: TGTGCCAGCCTCGGGACAGCTACCATACTCTACGAGCAGTACTTC.

The chain has TRBV4-1 and TRBJ1-5; tentatively, D is TRBD1 (5 bases). The V and J ends lost 0 bases and 0 bases respectively, with 12 bases between them. This CDR3 has 17 residues. Germline CDR1 MGHRA, CDR2 YSYEKL. The CDR3 reads CASSQDRDSYSNQPQHF. CDR3 DNA: TGCGCCAGCAGCCAAGATAGAGACAGTTATAGCAATCAGCCCCAGCATTTT.

The V gene is TRBV2, the J gene TRBJ1-5; TRBD1 aligns across 7 bases. Germline V CDR1 and CDR2: SNHLY, FYNNEI. CDR3 length: 14 amino acids. J was trimmed by 7 bases and V by 3 bases; bases with no gene match: 6. CDR3 in DNA: TGTGCCAGCAGTGACAGGGGGTCGGAGCAGCCCCAGCATTTT. Protein sequence: CASSDRGSEQPQHF.

This chain connects TRBV7-9 to TRBJ1-6, with TRBD1 as a possible D gene (6 bases). In germline, CDR1 is SEHNR, CDR2 FQNEAQ (reference sequence). The CDR3 runs 15 residues. Deletions cut 5 bases from V and 9 bases from J, with 17 bases between. CDR3 region: CASSQTGTIGSPLHF. The CDR3 coding sequence is TGTGCCAGCAGCCAAACCGGGACAATTGGTTCACCCCTCCACTTT.